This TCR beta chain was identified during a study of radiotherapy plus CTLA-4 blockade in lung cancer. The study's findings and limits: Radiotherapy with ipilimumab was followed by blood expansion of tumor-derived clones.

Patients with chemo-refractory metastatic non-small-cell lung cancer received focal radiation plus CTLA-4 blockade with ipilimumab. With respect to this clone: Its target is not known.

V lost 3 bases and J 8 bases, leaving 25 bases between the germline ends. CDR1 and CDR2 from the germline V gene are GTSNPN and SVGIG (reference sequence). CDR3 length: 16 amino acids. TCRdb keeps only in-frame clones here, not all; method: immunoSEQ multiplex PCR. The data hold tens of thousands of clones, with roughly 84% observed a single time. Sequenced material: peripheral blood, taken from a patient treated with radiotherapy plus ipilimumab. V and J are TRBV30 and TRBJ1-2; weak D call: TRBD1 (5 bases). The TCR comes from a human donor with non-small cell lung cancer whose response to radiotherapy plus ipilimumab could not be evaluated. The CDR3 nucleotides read TGTGCCTGGAGGAGAAGGGTTGGGCAGGGCATGGGCGGCTACACCTTC. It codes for CAWRRRVGQGMGGYTF.